This note documents a single T cell receptor beta chain sequence. Under the authors' procedure: Nucleated cell number was recorded as an estimate derived from reference gene primer amplification. Sequencing was performed with immunoSEQ multiplex PCR; in TCRdb, only in-frame clones are kept and a portion is missing. V and J calls plus clone size are reproduced from that table; the DNA served to infer D and trimming. Of fewer than 500,000 clones in the sample, 80% to 90% were seen once. This sample was taken from a study of blood T cell repertoires in COVID-19. At the level of the study: There were acute and convalescent COVID-19 samples, and they came from the United States, Italy and Spain.

Participants, 18 to 89 years old, spanned approximately 26 US areas. Germline CDR1 and CDR2: SGHAT and FQDESV (reference sequence). The length of the CDR3 is 15 residues. V was shortened by 3 bases and J by 7 bases, with 16 bases between the two germline ends. The TCR sequence derives from a young man who had recovered from COVID-19. V usage is TRBV11-1 and J usage is TRBJ2-4; weak D call: TRBD1 (6 bases). The sample was PBMCs or T cells enriched from blood (not recorded which). CDR3 amino acids: CASSLLSGALNIQYF. CDR3 nucleotide sequence: TGTGCCAGCAGCTTGTTGTCAGGGGCGCTTAACATTCAGTACTTC.